This T cell receptor beta chain was profiled in a study of cytomegalovirus exposure and HLA in healthy donors. Broader study findings: The likely explanation for a cluster of highly shared sequence variants was sequencing artifact. In vitro, three CMV-associated chains proved specific for CMV antigens. In a later analysis, productive TCRs from donors in an Asian-associated ancestry cluster reportedly carried fewer N-insertions than the cohort mean. Presence/absence comparisons presumed near-even sequencing depth among donors.

About this clone: Its antigen is as yet unknown.

PCR amplification relied on 60 Vbeta primers (plus 13 Jbeta primers). Measured with immunoSEQ multiplex PCR; TCRdb has only the in-frame clones, and not every one. This table has 130,000 or so clones, 65% to 80% appearing once. Material for sequencing was PBMCs. The receptor was isolated from a woman younger than 30 in good health and CMV-seronegative.

CDR3 sequence reads: CASEAGAEAFF. CDR3 nucleotide sequence: TGTGCCAGCGAGGCGGGCGCGGAAGCTTTCTTT. The chain has TRBV7-9 and TRBJ1-1; no clear D gene. This CDR3 has 11 residues. V was pared by 8 bases and J by 8 bases, with 12 bases between. Per the germline V gene, CDR1 is SEHNR and CDR2 is FQNEAQ (reference sequence).